This T cell receptor beta chain was observed in a study of cytomegalovirus exposure and HLA in healthy donors. The CDR3 covers 17 residues. The trim removed 0 bases at V and 2 bases at J, leaving 5 bases unmatched. Germline values: CDR1 LGHNT, CDR2 FRNRAP. The protocol was immunoSEQ multiplex PCR, while the TCRdb copy is restricted to in-frame clones and leaves out a portion. The table includes tens of thousands of clones, over 85% detected once. This clone has only one observation. The source is a woman in her thirties in good health and CMV-seronegative. The sample taken for sequencing was PBMCs. The V and J genes are TRBV12-5 and TRBJ1-3; 9 bases are a match to TRBD1. The CDR3 nucleotides read TGTGCTAGTGGTTTGGTTATGGGGGACAGGGCTGGAAACACCATATATTTT. Translation gives CASGLVMGDRAGNTIYF. The whole variable domain, remainder taken from reference TRBV12-5 and TRBJ1-3, is DARVTQTPRHKVTEMGQEVTMRCQPILGHNTVFWYRQTMMQGLELLAYFRNRAPLDDSGMPKDRFSAEMPDATLATLKIQPSEPRDSAVYFCASGLVMGDRAGNTIYFGEGSWLTVV.